This is a list of T cell receptor beta chains from one sample in a study of early stage breast cancer tumors. Sequenced by immunoSEQ multiplex PCR; TCRdb stores in-frame clones only, minus some. The repertoire holds about 31,000 clones, with 70% to 75% as singletons. The sequencing sample was made of breast tumor tissue. Source of these receptors: a person aged 25 to 45 with breast cancer. Each CDR3 is given with its conserved first and last residue. D genes are given only for firm matches. The listing skips clone size in some rows; elsewhere it reads once, few, many or a size class.

cdr3_aa | cdr3_nt | cdr3_length | j_call | v_call | d_call | clone_size
CASSLEQSGTSGVNEQFF | TGTGCCAGCAGCTTAGAGCAATCCGGGACTAGCGGGGTTAATGAGCAGTTCTTC | 18 | TRBJ2-1 | TRBV11-3 | TRBD2 | NA
CASRPGGRTNTEAFF | TGTGCCAGTAGACCCGGGGGCAGGACGAACACTGAAGCTTTCTTT | 15 | TRBJ1-1 | TRBV19 | NA | NA
CASSRPEGADRAYEQYF | TGCGCCAGCAGCCGTCCGGAGGGGGCTGACAGGGCCTACGAGCAGTACTTC | 17 | TRBJ2-7 | TRBV4-1 | NA | NA
CASSPTGGVNTEAFF | TGTGCCAGCAGCCCTACAGGGGGCGTGAACACTGAAGCTTTCTTT | 15 | TRBJ1-1 | TRBV28 | TRBD1 | NA
CASSMLTGYNSPLHF | TGTGCCAGTAGTATGTTGACAGGTTATAATTCACCCCTCCACTTT | 15 | TRBJ1-6 | TRBV19 | NA | NA
CASSPRTGELFF | TGTGCCAGCAGTCCGCGGACCGGGGAGCTGTTTTTT | 12 | TRBJ2-2 | TRBV28 | NA | NA
CASSYQGGPETGELFF | TGCGCCAGCAGCTACCAGGGAGGGCCAGAAACCGGGGAGCTGTTTTTT | 16 | TRBJ2-2 | TRBV5-1 | TRBD2 | NA
CASSSTTSGWNTGELFF | TGTGCCAGCAGCTCAACTACTAGCGGGTGGAACACCGGGGAGCTGTTTTTT | 17 | TRBJ2-2 | TRBV5-6 | TRBD2 | NA
CASSPGMSGRGSYEQYF | TGTGCCAGCAGCCCCGGGATGAGCGGGAGGGGCTCCTACGAGCAGTACTTC | 17 | TRBJ2-7 | TRBV9 | TRBD2 | NA
CASSGGQGYTEAFF | TGTGCCAGCAGCGGCGGACAGGGATACACTGAAGCTTTCTTT | 14 | TRBJ1-1 | TRBV9 | TRBD1 | NA
CASSNAIALAGDPYEQYF | TGTGCCAGTAGTAACGCTATCGCACTAGCGGGAGATCCCTACGAGCAGTACTTC | 18 | TRBJ2-7 | TRBV19 | TRBD2 | few
CASSLEEDSPLHF | TGTGCCAGCAGCTTGGAGGAGGATTCACCCCTCCACTTT | 13 | TRBJ1-6 | TRBV5-8 | NA | few
CASGVGGATDTQYF | TGTGCCAGCGGCGTGGGAGGAGCCACAGATACGCAGTATTTT | 14 | TRBJ2-3 | TRBV11-3 | NA | few
CASRGDYSTDTQYF | TGTGCCAGCAGGGGTGATTACAGCACAGATACGCAGTATTTT | 14 | TRBJ2-3 | TRBV2 | NA | once
CASSTGGSNYGYTF | TGTGCCAGCAGTACAGGGGGTTCTAACTATGGCTACACCTTC | 14 | TRBJ1-2 | TRBV28 | TRBD1 | NA
CASSPGTVNMYQEAQYF | TGTGCCAGCTCACCAGGGACAGTGAATATGTACCAAGAGGCCCAGTACTTC | 17 | TRBJ2-5 | TRBV18 | TRBD1 | NA
CASSPRTTGYEQYF | TGTGCCAGCAGCCCGAGAACTACCGGCTACGAGCAGTACTTC | 14 | TRBJ2-7 | TRBV5-4 | NA | NA
CASGNEPNTEAFF | TGTGCTAGTGGCAATGAACCGAACACTGAAGCTTTCTTT | 13 | TRBJ1-1 | TRBV12-5 | NA | NA
CAFRDRGRGVNQPQHF | TGTGCCTTCCGGGACAGGGGGCGAGGGGTAAATCAGCCCCAGCATTTT | 16 | TRBJ1-5 | TRBV30 | TRBD1 | NA
CASSQEMSAGYGYTF | TGTGCCAGCAGCCAAGAAATGTCGGCCGGCTATGGCTACACCTTC | 15 | TRBJ1-2 | TRBV14 | NA | NA
CASSGDTVDTIYF | TGTGCCAGCAGCGGCGACACCGTGGACACCATATATTTT | 13 | TRBJ1-3 | TRBV21-1 | NA | few
CASSVRGLQPQHF | TGTGCCAGCAGTGTCCGGGGGCTTCAGCCCCAGCATTTT | 13 | TRBJ1-5 | TRBV2 | NA | NA
CASSLTDMNTEAFF | TGTGCCAGCAGCTTGACGGACATGAACACTGAAGCTTTCTTT | 14 | TRBJ1-1 | TRBV5-4 | NA | NA
CASSYHVGSSYEQYF | TGTGCCAGCAGTTACCACGTAGGGAGCTCCTACGAGCAGTACTTC | 15 | TRBJ2-7 | TRBV6-5 | NA | NA
CASSPTGADTQYF | TGCGCCAGCAGTCCAACGGGTGCGGATACGCAGTATTTT | 13 | TRBJ2-3 | TRBV5-1 | NA | NA
CAWGGALSNLSNYGYTF | TGTGCCTGGGGAGGGGCACTCTCTAACCTTTCTAACTATGGCTACACCTTC | 17 | TRBJ1-2 | TRBV30 | NA | NA
CASSYHGGLNYGYTF | TGTGCCAGCAGCTACCACGGGGGACTTAACTATGGCTACACCTTC | 15 | TRBJ1-2 | TRBV7-9 | NA | few
CASTPRRGQILLNYGYTF | TGTGCCAGCACCCCACGACGGGGACAGATCCTCCTTAACTATGGCTACACCTTC | 18 | TRBJ1-2 | TRBV7-8 | TRBD1 | NA
CASSVVGAGELFF | TGTGCCAGCAGCGTAGTTGGTGCCGGGGAGCTGTTTTTT | 13 | TRBJ2-2 | TRBV9 | NA | NA
CASSQDRSGDTDTQYF | TGCGCCAGCAGCCAAGATCGCAGCGGGGACACAGATACGCAGTATTTT | 16 | TRBJ2-3 | TRBV4-3 | TRBD2 | NA
CASSQDTSGIDNEQFF | TGCGCCAGCAGCCAGGATACTAGCGGGATCGACAATGAGCAGTTCTTC | 16 | TRBJ2-1 | TRBV4-3 | TRBD2 | NA
CSVGGRKTEKLFF | TGCAGCGTTGGAGGACGCAAGACAGAAAAACTGTTTTTT | 13 | TRBJ1-4 | TRBV29-1 | NA | once
CASSSGSGYTF | TGTGCCAGCAGTTCGGGGTCTGGCTACACCTTC | 11 | TRBJ1-2 | TRBV6-1 | NA | NA
CASSVPSVPNEQFF | TGTGCCAGTAGTGTCCCTAGCGTGCCAAATGAGCAGTTCTTC | 14 | TRBJ2-1 | TRBV19 | NA | NA
CASRRGLAASTDTQYF | TGTGCCAGCAGACGGGGACTAGCGGCCAGCACAGATACGCAGTATTTT | 16 | TRBJ2-3 | TRBV5-6 | TRBD2 | NA
CASSLFRGVGTEAFF | TGTGCCAGCAGCTTGTTTAGGGGAGTCGGCACTGAAGCTTTCTTT | 15 | TRBJ1-1 | TRBV5-8 | NA | NA
CASSPFGEKLFF | TGTGCCAGCAGCCCCTTCGGTGAAAAACTGTTTTTT | 12 | TRBJ1-4 | TRBV12-1 | NA | once
CASSPQGANTEAFF | TGCGCCAGCAGTCCACAGGGGGCGAACACTGAAGCTTTCTTT | 14 | TRBJ1-1 | TRBV4-3 | TRBD1 | NA
CAISRDRYQETQYF | TGTGCCATCAGTCGGGACCGATACCAAGAGACCCAGTACTTC | 14 | TRBJ2-5 | TRBV10-3 | NA | NA
CASSIYGGRTVHEQFF | TGTGCCAGTAGTATCTACGGCGGGAGGACGGTCCATGAGCAGTTCTTC | 16 | TRBJ2-1 | TRBV19 | TRBD2 | once
CSVGKATATDTQYF | TGCAGCGTTGGTAAAGCGACAGCAACAGATACGCAGTATTTT | 14 | TRBJ2-3 | TRBV29-1 | NA | few
CASSFTTSTEQYF | TGTGCCAGCAGTTTTACCACTAGCACCGAGCAGTACTTC | 13 | TRBJ2-7 | TRBV27 | NA | few
CASSIGSGRYEQYF | TGTGCCAGTAGTATAGGTAGCGGGAGGTACGAGCAGTACTTC | 14 | TRBJ2-7 | TRBV19 | TRBD2 | NA
CASSLPWVQGRNEQFF | TGTGCCAGCAGCCTCCCTTGGGTACAGGGGAGAAATGAGCAGTTCTTC | 16 | TRBJ2-1 | TRBV27 | TRBD1 | once
CSVVDRGRRDTEAFF | TGCAGCGTCGTGGACAGGGGGCGGCGTGACACTGAAGCTTTCTTT | 15 | TRBJ1-1 | TRBV29-1 | TRBD1 | few
CASSLSTSWNEQYF | TGTGCCAGCAGCTTAAGTACAAGTTGGAACGAGCAGTACTTC | 14 | TRBJ2-7 | TRBV7-9 | NA | NA
CASSLGTGDSPLHF | TGTGCCAGCAGCTTAGGAACAGGGGATTCACCCCTCCACTTT | 14 | TRBJ1-6 | TRBV7-9 | TRBD1 | NA
CASSYSGQGIGYTF | TGTGCCAGCAGTTACTCCGGACAGGGGATCGGCTACACCTTC | 14 | TRBJ1-2 | TRBV6-5 | TRBD1 | few
CASSRGQGLETQYF | TGTGCCAGCAGCCGGGGACAGGGTCTGGAGACCCAGTACTTC | 14 | TRBJ2-5 | TRBV7-2 | TRBD1 | once
CASSVGGTSGSYEQYF | TGTGCCAGCAGCGTAGGCGGGACTAGCGGGAGCTACGAGCAGTACTTC | 16 | TRBJ2-7 | TRBV9 | TRBD2 | NA
CAWSVPSGRNTQYF | TGTGCCTGGAGTGTACCTAGCGGGAGAAATACGCAGTATTTT | 14 | TRBJ2-3 | TRBV30 | TRBD2 | NA
CASSQDPSRGLYGYTF | TGTGCCAGCAGCCAAGACCCAAGCAGGGGGCTCTATGGCTACACCTTC | 16 | TRBJ1-2 | TRBV14 | TRBD1 | NA
CATGQGRTDTQYF | TGTGCCACCGGACAGGGAAGAACAGATACGCAGTATTTT | 13 | TRBJ2-3 | TRBV19 | TRBD1 | NA